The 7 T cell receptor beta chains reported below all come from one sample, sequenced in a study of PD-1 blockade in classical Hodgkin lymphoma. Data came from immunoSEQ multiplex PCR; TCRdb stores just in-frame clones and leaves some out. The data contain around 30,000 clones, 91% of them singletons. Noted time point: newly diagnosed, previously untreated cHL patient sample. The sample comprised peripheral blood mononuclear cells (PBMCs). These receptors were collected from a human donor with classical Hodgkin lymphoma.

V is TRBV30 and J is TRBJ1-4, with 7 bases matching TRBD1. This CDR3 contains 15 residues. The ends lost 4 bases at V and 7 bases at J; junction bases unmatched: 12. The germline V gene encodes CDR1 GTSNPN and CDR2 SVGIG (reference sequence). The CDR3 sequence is CAWNWKGQLGEKLFF. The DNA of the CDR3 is TGTGCCTGGAATTGGAAGGGACAGTTAGGTGAAAAACTGTTTTTT. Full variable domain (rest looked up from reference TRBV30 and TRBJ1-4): SQTIHQWPATLVQPVGSPLSLECTVEGTSNPNLYWYRQAAGRGLQLLFYSVGIGQISSEVPQNLSASRPQDRQFILSSKKLLLSDSGFYLCAWNWKGQLGEKLFFGSGTQLSVL.

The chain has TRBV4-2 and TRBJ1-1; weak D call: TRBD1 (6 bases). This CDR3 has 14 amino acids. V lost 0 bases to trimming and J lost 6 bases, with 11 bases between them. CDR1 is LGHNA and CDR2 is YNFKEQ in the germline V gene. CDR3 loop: CASSQDWNRAEAFF. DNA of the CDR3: TGTGCCAGCAGCCAAGACTGGAACAGGGCTGAAGCTTTCTTT.

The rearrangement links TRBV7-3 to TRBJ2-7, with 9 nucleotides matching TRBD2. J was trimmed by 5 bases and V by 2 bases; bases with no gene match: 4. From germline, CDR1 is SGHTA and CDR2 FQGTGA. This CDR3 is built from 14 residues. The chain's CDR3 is CASSLYSGSDEQYF. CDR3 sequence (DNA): TGTGCCAGCAGCTTATATAGCGGGAGCGACGAGCAGTACTTC.

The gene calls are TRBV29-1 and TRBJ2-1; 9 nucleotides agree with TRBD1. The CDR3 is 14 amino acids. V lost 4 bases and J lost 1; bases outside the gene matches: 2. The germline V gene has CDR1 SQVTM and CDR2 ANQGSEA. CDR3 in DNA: TGCAGCGTTGCGGGGACAGGGTCCTACAATGAGCAGTTCTTC. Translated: CSVAGTGSYNEQFF.

CDR3 coding DNA: TGTGCCAGTAGTATAAGGGGCACCGGGGAGCTGTTTTTT. It codes for CASSIRGTGELFF. The chain recombines TRBV19 with TRBJ2-2; tentative D call: TRBD1 (5 bases). Deletions cut 2 bases from V and 4 bases from J, with 5 bases between. Germline loops: CDR1 LNHDA, CDR2 SQIVND (reference sequence). The CDR3 contains 13 residues.

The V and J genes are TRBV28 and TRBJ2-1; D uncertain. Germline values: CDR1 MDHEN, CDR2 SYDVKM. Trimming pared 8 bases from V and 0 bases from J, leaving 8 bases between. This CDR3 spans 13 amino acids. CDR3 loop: CASQSSSYNEQFF. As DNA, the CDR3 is TGTGCCAGCCAAAGCAGCTCCTACAATGAGCAGTTCTTC.

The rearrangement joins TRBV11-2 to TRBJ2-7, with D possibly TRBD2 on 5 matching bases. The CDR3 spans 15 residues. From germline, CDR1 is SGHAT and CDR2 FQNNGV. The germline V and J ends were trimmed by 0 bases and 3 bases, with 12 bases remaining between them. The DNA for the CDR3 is TGTGCCAGCAGCTTAGATAGCGCCCTTGGCTACGAGCAGTACTTC. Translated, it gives CASSLDSALGYEQYF.